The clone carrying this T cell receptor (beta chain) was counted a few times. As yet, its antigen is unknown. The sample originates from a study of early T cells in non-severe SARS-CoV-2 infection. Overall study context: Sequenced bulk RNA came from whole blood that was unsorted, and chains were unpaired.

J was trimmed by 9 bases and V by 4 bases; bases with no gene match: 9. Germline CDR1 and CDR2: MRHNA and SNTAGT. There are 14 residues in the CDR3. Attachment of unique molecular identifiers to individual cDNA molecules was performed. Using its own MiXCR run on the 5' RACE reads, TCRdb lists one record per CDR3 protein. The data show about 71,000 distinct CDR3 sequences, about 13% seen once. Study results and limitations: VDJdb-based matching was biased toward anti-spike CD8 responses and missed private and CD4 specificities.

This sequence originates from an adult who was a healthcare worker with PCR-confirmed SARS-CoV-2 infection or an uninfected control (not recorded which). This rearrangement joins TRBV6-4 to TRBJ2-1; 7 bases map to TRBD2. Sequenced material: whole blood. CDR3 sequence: CASSAEEGRAEQFF. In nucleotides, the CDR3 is TGTGCCAGCAGTGCAGAGGAGGGGAGGGCTGAGCAGTTCTTC.